The T cell receptor (beta chain) described here comes from a study of T cells after yellow fever vaccination. As for this clonotype: The antigen is not known.

V was clipped by 5 bases and J by 3 bases, with 20 bases between them. The CDR3 has 16 amino acids. TCRdb re-derived calls from the 5' RACE reads in MiXCR, one entry per CDR3 protein. The profile covers some 350,000 distinct CDR3 sequences, with about 9.5% appearing a single time and 15% to 20% taken by the ten largest. General study points: Although the secondary response was weaker, it peaked faster, at day 5 versus 15. One caveat is that FACS-sorted repertoires could contain abundant clonotypes contaminating from the bulk population. Only a small proportion of the clonotypes turned up in both the CD4 and the CD8 compartments, likely arising from convergent recombination.

This material consisted of PBMCs, taken on the day of the first yellow fever vaccination. The receptor was derived from a man between 18 and 29 years old who received the YFV17D yellow fever vaccine. The chain uses TRBV12-3 or TRBV12-4 and TRBJ2-7; a weak D match, TRBD1 (6 bases). The CDR3 coding sequence is TGTGCCAGCAGTCGGACAACCGGGACACCAAGCTACGAGCAGTACTTC. Its protein is CASSRTTGTPSYEQYF.